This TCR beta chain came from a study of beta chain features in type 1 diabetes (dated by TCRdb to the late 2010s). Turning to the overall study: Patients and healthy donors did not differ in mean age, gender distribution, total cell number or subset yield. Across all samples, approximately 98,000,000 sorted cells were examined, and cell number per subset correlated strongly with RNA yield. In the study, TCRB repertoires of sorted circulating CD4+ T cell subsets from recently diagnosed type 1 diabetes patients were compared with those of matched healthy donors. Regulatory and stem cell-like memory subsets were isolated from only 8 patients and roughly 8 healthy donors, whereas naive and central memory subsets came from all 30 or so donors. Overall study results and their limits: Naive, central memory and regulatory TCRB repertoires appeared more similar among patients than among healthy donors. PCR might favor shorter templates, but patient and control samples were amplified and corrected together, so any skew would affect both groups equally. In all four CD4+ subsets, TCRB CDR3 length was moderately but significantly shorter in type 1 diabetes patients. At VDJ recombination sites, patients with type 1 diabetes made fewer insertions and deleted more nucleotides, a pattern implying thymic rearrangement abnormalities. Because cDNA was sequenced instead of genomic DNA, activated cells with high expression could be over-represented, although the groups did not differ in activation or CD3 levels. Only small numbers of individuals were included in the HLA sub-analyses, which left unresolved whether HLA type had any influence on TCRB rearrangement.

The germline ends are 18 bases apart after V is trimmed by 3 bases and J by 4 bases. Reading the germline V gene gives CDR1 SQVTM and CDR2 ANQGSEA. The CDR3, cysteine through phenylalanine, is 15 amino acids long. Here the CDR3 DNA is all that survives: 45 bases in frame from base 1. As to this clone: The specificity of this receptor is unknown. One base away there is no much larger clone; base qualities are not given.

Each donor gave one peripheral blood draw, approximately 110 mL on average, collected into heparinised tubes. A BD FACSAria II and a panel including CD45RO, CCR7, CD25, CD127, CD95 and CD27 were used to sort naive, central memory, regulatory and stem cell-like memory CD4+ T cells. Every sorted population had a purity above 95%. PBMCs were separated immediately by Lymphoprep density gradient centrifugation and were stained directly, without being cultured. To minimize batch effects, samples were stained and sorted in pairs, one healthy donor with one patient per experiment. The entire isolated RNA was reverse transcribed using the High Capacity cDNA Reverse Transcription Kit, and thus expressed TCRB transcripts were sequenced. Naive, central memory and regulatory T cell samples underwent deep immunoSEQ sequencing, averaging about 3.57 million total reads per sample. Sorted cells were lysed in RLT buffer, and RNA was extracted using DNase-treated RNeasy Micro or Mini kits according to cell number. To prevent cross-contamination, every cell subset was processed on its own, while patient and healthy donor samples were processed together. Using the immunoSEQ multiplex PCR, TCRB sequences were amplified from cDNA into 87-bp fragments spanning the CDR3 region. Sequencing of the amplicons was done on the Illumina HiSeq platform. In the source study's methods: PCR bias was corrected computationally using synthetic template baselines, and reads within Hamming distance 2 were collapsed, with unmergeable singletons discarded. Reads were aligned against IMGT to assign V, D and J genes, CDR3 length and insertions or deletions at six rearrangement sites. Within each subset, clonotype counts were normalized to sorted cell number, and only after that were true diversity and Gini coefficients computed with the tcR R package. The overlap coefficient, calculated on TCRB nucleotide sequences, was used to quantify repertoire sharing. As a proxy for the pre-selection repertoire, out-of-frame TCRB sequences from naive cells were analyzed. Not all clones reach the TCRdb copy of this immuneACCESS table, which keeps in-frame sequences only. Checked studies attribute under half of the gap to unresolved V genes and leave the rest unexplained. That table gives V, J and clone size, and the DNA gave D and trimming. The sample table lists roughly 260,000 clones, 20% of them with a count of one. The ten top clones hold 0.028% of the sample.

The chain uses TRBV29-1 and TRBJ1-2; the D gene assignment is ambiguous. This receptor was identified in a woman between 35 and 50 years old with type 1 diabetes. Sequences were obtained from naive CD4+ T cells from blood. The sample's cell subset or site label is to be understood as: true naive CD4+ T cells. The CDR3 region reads CSVEPGSSLGYGYTF. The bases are TGCAGCGTTGAGCCCGGGTCATCACTCGGCTATGGCTACACCTTC.